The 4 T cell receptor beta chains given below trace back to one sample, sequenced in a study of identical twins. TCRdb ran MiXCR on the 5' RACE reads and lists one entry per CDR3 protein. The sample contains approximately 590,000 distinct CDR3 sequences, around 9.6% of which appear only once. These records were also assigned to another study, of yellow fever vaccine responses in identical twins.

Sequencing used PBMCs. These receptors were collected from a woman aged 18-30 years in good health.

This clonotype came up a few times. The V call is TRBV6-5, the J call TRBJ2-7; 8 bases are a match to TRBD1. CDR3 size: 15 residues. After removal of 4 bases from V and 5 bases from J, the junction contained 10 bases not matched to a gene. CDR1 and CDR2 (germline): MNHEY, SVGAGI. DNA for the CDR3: TGTGCCAGCAGTTCCCACAGGGGGACGAGGGACGAGCAGTACTTC. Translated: CASSSHRGTRDEQYF.

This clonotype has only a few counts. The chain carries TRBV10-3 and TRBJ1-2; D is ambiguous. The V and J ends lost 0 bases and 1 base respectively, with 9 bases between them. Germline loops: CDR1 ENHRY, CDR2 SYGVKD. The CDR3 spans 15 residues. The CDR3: CAISESNIVNYGYTF. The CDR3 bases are TGTGCCATCAGTGAGTCGAATATAGTTAACTATGGCTACACCTTC.

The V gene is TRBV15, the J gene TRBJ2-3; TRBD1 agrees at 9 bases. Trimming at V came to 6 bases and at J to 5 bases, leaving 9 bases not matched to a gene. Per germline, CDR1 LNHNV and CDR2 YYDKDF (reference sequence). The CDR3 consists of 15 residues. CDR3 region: CATSFRTGDVDTQYF. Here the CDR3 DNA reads TGTGCCACCAGTTTTCGGACAGGGGACGTAGATACGCAGTATTTT.

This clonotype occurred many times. The CDR3 DNA is TGCGCCAGCAGCCAAGCCCGGACGGTCCCCCCCGACTACGAGCAGTACTTC. This translates into CASSQARTVPPDYEQYF. The V and J genes are TRBV4-3 and TRBJ2-7; D is undetermined. Trimming took 1 base from V and 3 from J, leaving 19 bases between them. The CDR3 is made up of 17 amino acids. Per germline, CDR1 LGHNA and CDR2 YSLEER.